The 20 T cell receptor beta chains presented below share a single source sample, sequenced in a study of blood T cell repertoires in COVID-19. Sequencing was performed with immunoSEQ multiplex PCR; in TCRdb, only in-frame clones are kept and a portion is missing. The profile covers about 220,000 clones, with around three quarters appearing a single time and approximately 6.6% taken by the ten largest. Sequenced material: peripheral blood. The source is a woman aged 70-85 years with acute or convalescent COVID-19.

This chain links TRBV25-1 with TRBJ2-5, with a tentative D call TRBD1 (6 bases). CDR1 and CDR2 from the germline V gene are MGHDK and SYGVNS. CDR3 length equals 11 residues. V was pared by 8 bases and J by 4 bases, with 8 bases between. This CDR3 reads CASAQGETQYF. The CDR3 DNA reads TGTGCCAGCGCACAGGGAGAGACCCAGTACTTC.

The chain recombines TRBV5-1 with TRBJ2-6; TRBD1 is a possible D gene (6 bases). CDR3 length: 17 residues. Germline CDR1 SGHRS, CDR2 YFSETQ. V was cut by 0 bases and J by 0 bases, with 10 bases left in between. CDR3 sequence (DNA): TGCGCCAGCAGCTTGGGATGGACAGCCTCTGGGGCCAACGTCCTGACTTTC. Protein: CASSLGWTASGANVLTF.

This clone was seen a single time. This chain connects TRBV10-3 to TRBJ2-2, with D possibly TRBD2 on 6 matching bases. The germline V gene encodes CDR1 ENHRY and CDR2 SYGVKD. V gave up 4 bases and J gave up 5 bases, with 11 bases separating them. The CDR3 is made up of 14 amino acids. The CDR3 loop reads CAISVGGMTGELFF. DNA of the CDR3: TGTGCCATCAGTGTCGGGGGAATGACCGGGGAGCTGTTTTTT.

The chain is built from TRBV19 and TRBJ2-4; possibly TRBD1 for D (6 bases). Germline values: CDR1 LNHDA, CDR2 SQIVND (reference sequence). Between the trimmed V and J ends, which lost 8 bases and 8 bases, there was a span of 13 bases. The CDR3 consists of 12 residues. The CDR3 sequence: CASSVGQYIQYF. DNA for the CDR3: TGTGCCAGTTCCGTCGGACAGTACATTCAGTACTTC.

The chain links TRBV9 to TRBJ2-5, with 7 bases fitting TRBD2. Germline V gene lookup returns CDR1 SGDLS and CDR2 YYNGEE. This CDR3 has 15 amino acids. With V trimmed by 1 base and J by 3 bases, 6 bases remained unmatched. The CDR3 nucleotides are TGTGCCAGCAGCGTATTAGGGAGGGGTAAAGAGACCCAGTACTTC. This translates into CASSVLGRGKETQYF.

The chain has TRBV4-3 and TRBJ2-3; no definite D call. In germline, CDR1 is LGHNA, CDR2 YSLEER. V lost 2 bases and J lost 6, with 12 bases in between. This CDR3 is built from 14 residues. The CDR3, as DNA: TGCGCCAGCAGCCAAAATGGGCCCCTCGATACGCAGTATTTT. Its protein is CASSQNGPLDTQYF.

The rearrangement links TRBV7-2 to TRBJ2-1; D might be TRBD2 (5 bases). Trimming pared 5 bases from V and 3 bases from J, leaving 11 bases between. This CDR3 has 14 amino acids. Per the germline V gene, CDR1 is SGHTA and CDR2 is FQGNSA. Here the CDR3 DNA reads TGTGCCAGCAGCAGAGGGAATTTCTACAATGAGCAGTTCTTC. Translating gives CASSRGNFYNEQFF.

This chain connects TRBV5-1 to TRBJ2-3, with 11 positions matching TRBD2. Germline V CDR1 and CDR2: SGHRS, YFSETQ. With V trimmed by 5 bases and J by 7 bases, 6 bases remained unmatched. The CDR3 runs 14 residues. CDR3 nucleotide sequence: TGCGCCAGCAGTGATAGCGGGGGGGCAAATACGCAGTATTTT. Its protein is CASSDSGGANTQYF.

This clone has only one observation. The chain carries TRBV30 and TRBJ1-5; D is perhaps TRBD1 (5 bases). The germline V gene has CDR1 GTSNPN and CDR2 SVGIG (reference sequence). The CDR3 consists of 14 residues. V gave up 1 base and J gave up 3 bases, with 10 bases separating them. This chain's CDR3 is CAWSGGGYNQPQHF. The CDR3 bases are TGTGCCTGGAGTGGCGGGGGTTACAATCAGCCCCAGCATTTT.

DNA for the CDR3: TGTGCCAGCAGGACTAGCGGGGAGAAGCGCTACGAGCAGTACTTC. Protein sequence: CASRTSGEKRYEQYF. The chain has TRBV3-1 (or the pseudogene TRBV3-2) and TRBJ2-7; 11 bases fit TRBD2. The J segment lost 3 bases and the V segment lost 6 bases, leaving 7 bases of the junction unmatched. CDR3 length equals 15 residues. CDR1 and CDR2 from the germline V gene are LGHDT and YNNKEL (reference sequence).

This clone has only one observation. This sequence joins TRBV28 and TRBJ2-7, with TRBD1 matching 8 bases. This CDR3 has 13 amino acids. Germline V gives CDR1 MDHEN, CDR2 SYDVKM. The trim removed 5 bases at V and 6 bases at J, leaving 6 bases unmatched. Written as DNA, the CDR3 is TGTGCCAGCAGTCCGGACAGGGTAGGCGAGCAGTACTTC. Translating it yields CASSPDRVGEQYF.

This sequence joins TRBV6-5 and TRBJ1-2; TRBD1 might be the D (5 bases). Germline CDR1 is MNHEY and CDR2 is SVGAGI. V shed 4 bases and J shed 7 bases, with 19 bases lying between them. The CDR3 has 15 residues. Here the CDR3 DNA reads TGTGCCAGCAGTTCCGGGGGGTCCCCATCCTTTGGCTACACCTTC. This translates into CASSSGGSPSFGYTF.

This clone was detected a few times. J is TRBJ1-2 and V is TRBV18; 8 bases match TRBD1. CDR1 is KGHSH and CDR2 is LQKENI in the germline V gene. J lost 6 bases, V lost 8 bases, and 8 bases had no gene match. The CDR3 covers 13 residues. The DNA of the CDR3 is TGTGCCAGCCAATTGACAGGGGAAAATGGCTACACCTTC. Translating gives CASQLTGENGYTF.

The rearrangement uses TRBV10-3 and TRBJ2-1, with 7 bases identical to TRBD1. Germline V gene sequence: CDR1 ENHRY, CDR2 SYGVKD. The CDR3 loop spans 18 amino acids. V was pared by 4 bases and J by 4 bases, with 16 bases of the junction left unmatched. The CDR3: CAISGDRVKGTVYNEQFF. The CDR3 DNA follows: TGTGCCATCAGTGGTGACAGGGTGAAAGGTACGGTGTACAATGAGCAGTTCTTC.

This chain connects TRBV3-1 (or the pseudogene TRBV3-2) to TRBJ2-1; the match to TRBD1 covers 10 bases. The CDR3 spans 15 residues. CDR1 is LGHDT, CDR2 YNNKEL, per germline (reference sequence). V shed 4 bases and J 9 bases; nucleotides not matched to a gene: 9. The CDR3 DNA reads as TGTGCCAGCAGCCTGTGGACAGGGGGGTCCCTTGAGCAGTTCTTC. Amino acids: CASSLWTGGSLEQFF.

The chain recombines TRBV10-1 with TRBJ2-1, with D possibly being TRBD1 (5 bases). Trimming removed 3 bases at V and 8 bases at J, with 11 bases between. From germline, CDR1 is WNHNN and CDR2 SYGVQD (reference sequence). The CDR3 runs to 13 residues. CDR3 nucleotide sequence: TGCGCCAGCAGTGATGGGCAGGGTGATGAGCAGTTCTTC. Translation gives CASSDGQGDEQFF.

The rearrangement uses TRBV5-1 and TRBJ2-3; 7 bases map to TRBD2. CDR1 is SGHRS, CDR2 YFSETQ, per germline. With 1 base clipped from V and 0 bases from J, the junction kept 5 bases outside the gene matches. The CDR3 runs to 16 residues. The CDR3 DNA reads as TGCGCCAGCAGCTTGTATGCTAGCGGTAGCACAGATACGCAGTATTTT. Translating gives CASSLYASGSTDTQYF.

The rearrangement links TRBV5-8 to TRBJ1-1; D may be TRBD1 (5 bases). V lost 4 bases, J lost 4 bases, and 20 bases lay in between. CDR1 SGHTS and CDR2 YDEGEE come from the germline V gene. The length of the CDR3 is 16 residues. CDR3 in amino acids: CASSTTGLGRGTEAFF. The CDR3 DNA reads as TGTGCCAGCAGCACTACGGGACTGGGTAGGGGCACTGAAGCTTTCTTT. Filled out from reference TRBV5-8 and TRBJ1-1, the complete variable domain reads EAGVTQSPTHLIKTRGQQATLRCSPISGHTSVYWYQQALGLGLQFLLWYDEGEERNRGNFPPRFSGRQFPNYSSELNVNALELEDSALYLCASSTTGLGRGTEAFFGQGTRLTVV.

The chain employs TRBV2 and TRBJ1-1, with D possibly matching TRBD1 (5 bases). This CDR3 is 14 amino acids long. V was shortened by 10 bases and J by 1 base, with 16 bases between the two germline ends. Germline V gene sequence: CDR1 SNHLY, CDR2 FYNNEI. As DNA, the CDR3 is TGTGCCACCAATCCAGGGAACTGGAACACTGAAGCTTTCTTT. Translation: CATNPGNWNTEAFF. The complete variable domain, with remaining parts taken from reference TRBV2 and TRBJ1-1, reads EPEVTQTPSHQVTQMGQEVILRCVPISNHLYFYWYRQILGQKVEFLVSFYNNEISEKSEIFDDQFSVERPDGSNFTLKIRSTKLEDSAMYFCATNPGNWNTEAFFGQGTRLTVV.

This CDR3 is CASSPPRGALYGYTF. CDR3 nucleotide sequence: TGTGCCAGCAGCCCCCCCCGAGGAGCGCTTTATGGCTACACCTTC. V and J are TRBV7-2 and TRBJ1-2; D is unresolved. The V and J ends lost 5 bases and 5 bases respectively, with 18 bases between them. Looked up from germline, CDR1 is SGHTA and CDR2 is FQGNSA. CDR3 length equals 15 residues.